This is a list of T cell receptor beta chains from one sample in a study of early T cells in non-severe SARS-CoV-2 infection. A single record per CDR3 protein comes from TCRdb applying MiXCR to the 5' RACE reads. The sample lists 30,000 to 40,000 distinct CDR3 sequences; around 6.9% were seen once. The sequences come from whole blood, collected at baseline. These receptor sequences come from an adult who was a healthcare worker with PCR-confirmed SARS-CoV-2 infection or an uninfected control (not recorded which). Both conserved end residues are part of each CDR3. The D gene is left open where the match is weak. Clone size is not always given. Where it is, it says once, few, many or a class for expanded clones.

V gene	J gene	D gene	clone size	CDR3 protein	CDR3 DNA
TRBV27	TRBJ2-3	.	few	CASSRGLPMGDTQYF	TGTGCCAGCAGTCGCGGACTACCCATGGGAGATACGCAGTATTTT
TRBV27	TRBJ1-3	TRBD1	many	CASGQTGGEYDTIYF	TGTGCCAGCGGACAGACAGGGGGCGAGTACGACACCATATATTTT
TRBV7-2	TRBJ2-1	.	few	CASSPRGSTKNEQFF	TGTGCCAGCAGCCCCAGAGGCTCGACAAAGAATGAGCAGTTCTTC
TRBV5-6	TRBJ2-3	.	many	CASSLVGGGKRADTQYF	TGTGCCAGCAGCTTGGTGGGCGGGGGCAAGCGAGCAGATACGCAGTATTTT
TRBV19	TRBJ1-5	.	few	CASSKFGVYSNQPQHF	TGTGCCAGTAGTAAATTCGGGGTATATAGCAATCAGCCCCAGCATTTT
TRBV4-3	TRBJ1-2	.	many	CASSQDEDTILEYGYTF	TGCGCCAGCAGCCAAGATGAGGACACGATCTTGGAATATGGCTACACCTTC
TRBV3-1	TRBJ2-1	TRBD2	few	CASSQGLAGGNEQFF	TGTGCCAGCAGCCAAGGACTAGCGGGAGGCAATGAGCAGTTCTTC
TRBV15	TRBJ2-3	TRBD1	few	CATSRVRQGLTDTQYF	TGTGCCACCAGCAGAGTACGACAGGGGTTAACGGATACGCAGTATTTT
TRBV3-2	TRBJ2-3	.	medium-sized	CASSQDRRDTQYF	TGTGCCAGCAGCCAAGACCGGCGGGATACGCAGTATTTT
TRBV28	TRBJ1-1	.	many	CASSSRNTEAFF	TGTGCCAGCAGTTCCAGGAACACTGAAGCTTTCTTT
TRBV11-1	TRBJ2-7	TRBD1	.	CASSLRQGMAYEQYF	TGTGCCAGCAGCTTAAGACAGGGTATGGCCTACGAGCAGTACTTC
TRBV12-3/TRBV12-4	TRBJ1-1	TRBD1	many	CASVGRLDRGSNTEAFF	TGTGCCAGCGTTGGGCGGTTGGACAGGGGATCAAACACTGAAGCTTTCTTT
TRBV9	TRBJ2-7	TRBD2	.	CASSVAGSGNYEQYF	TGTGCCAGCAGCGTAGCCGGTAGCGGGAATTACGAGCAGTACTTC
TRBV6-2/TRBV6-3	TRBJ2-1	TRBD2	many	CASSPLAGVRNEQFF	TGTGCCAGCAGCCCACTAGCGGGAGTCAGGAATGAGCAGTTCTTC
TRBV12-3/TRBV12-4	TRBJ2-1	TRBD2	.	CASTIDPRLALAGHNEQFF	TGTGCCAGCACCATAGACCCTCGACTAGCCCTCGCGGGGCACAATGAGCAGTTCTTC
TRBV7-3	TRBJ2-3	TRBD1	once	CASSIDRGRYTQYF	TGTGCCAGCAGCATAGACAGGGGGCGGTATACGCAGTATTTT
TRBV6-2/TRBV6-3	TRBJ2-5	.	.	CASSHGNVGTQYF	TGTGCCAGCAGCCACGGAAACGTCGGGACCCAGTACTTC
TRBV7-8	TRBJ2-7	TRBD1	few	CASSLTDRGNYEQYF	TGTGCCAGCAGCTTAACCGACAGGGGCAACTACGAGCAGTACTTC
TRBV5-1	TRBJ1-6	.	few	CASSLNLVVGAANNSPLHF	TGCGCCAGCAGCTTGAATCTGGTGGTAGGAGCGGCTAATAATTCACCCCTCCACTTT
TRBV29-1	TRBJ2-1	.	medium-sized	CSVRVGGLTYNEQFF	TGCAGCGTTAGGGTGGGGGGACTGACCTACAATGAGCAGTTCTTC
TRBV29-1	TRBJ1-1	.	many	CSVERAAAFF	TGCAGCGTTGAGAGGGCAGCAGCTTTCTTT
TRBV6-1	TRBJ2-7	TRBD1	many	CASNQLPLGTVGSYEQYF	TGTGCCAGCAACCAACTGCCCCTTGGGACAGTTGGCTCCTACGAGCAGTACTTC
TRBV12-3/TRBV12-4	TRBJ2-2	.	many	CASSPLRDGTGELFF	TGTGCCAGCAGTCCCCTGCGGGACGGCACCGGGGAGCTGTTTTTT
TRBV7-9	TRBJ2-7	TRBD2	many	CASSLGRGLAGETYEQYF	TGTGCCAGCAGCTTAGGGAGGGGACTAGCGGGAGAAACCTACGAGCAGTACTTC
TRBV29-1	TRBJ2-3	.	.	CSVEGGDTQYF	TGCAGCGTTGAAGGGGGGGATACGCAGTATTTT
TRBV7-9	TRBJ1-1	.	.	CASSLGGQPNTEAFF	TGTGCCAGCAGCTTAGGCGGACAACCGAACACTGAAGCTTTCTTT
TRBV20-1	TRBJ2-3	TRBD1	few	CSAVDRATDTQYF	TGCAGTGCAGTGGACAGGGCCACAGATACGCAGTATTTT
TRBV3-1	TRBJ1-1	.	few	CASSQETLRRNTEAFF	TGTGCCAGCAGCCAAGAAACCCTTAGACGGAACACTGAAGCTTTCTTT
TRBV7-8	TRBJ2-1	.	.	CASSQQGYEQFF	TGTGCCAGCAGCCAGCAGGGGTATGAGCAGTTCTTC
TRBV15	TRBJ1-5	.	.	CATTGDSNQPQHF	TGTGCCACCACCGGAGATAGCAATCAGCCCCAGCATTTT
TRBV7-9	TRBJ1-1	TRBD1	many	CASNRIGTGGVNTEAFF	TGTGCCAGCAACCGAATTGGGACAGGGGGCGTGAACACTGAAGCTTTCTTT
TRBV10-3	TRBJ1-5	.	.	CAISESARLGYSNQPQHF	TGTGCCATCAGTGAATCGGCCAGGTTGGGATATAGCAATCAGCCCCAGCATTTT
TRBV7-2	TRBJ1-1	.	medium-sized	CASSLGRVAFF	TGTGCCAGCAGCTTAGGGCGGGTGGCTTTCTTT
TRBV7-2	TRBJ2-4	.	.	CASSLADLYIQYF	TGTGCCAGCAGCTTAGCAGATCTATACATTCAGTACTTC
TRBV29-1	TRBJ1-4	TRBD1	many	CSARTGGEKLFF	TGCAGCGCACGGACAGGGGGGGAAAAACTGTTTTTT
TRBV4-1	TRBJ2-1	TRBD1	.	CASSQAGGNEQFF	TGCGCCAGCAGCCAAGCAGGGGGCAATGAGCAGTTCTTC
TRBV24-1	TRBJ2-1	.	few	CATSDGGSQYNEQFF	TGTGCCACCAGTGATGGGGGGAGTCAGTACAATGAGCAGTTCTTC
TRBV28	TRBJ2-7	TRBD2	few	CASSYLTSGAYEQYF	TGTGCCAGCAGCTACTTGACTAGCGGAGCCTACGAGCAGTACTTC
TRBV4-2	TRBJ1-4	.	many	CASSQDWHEATNEKLFF	TGTGCCAGCAGCCAAGATTGGCACGAAGCAACTAATGAAAAACTGTTTTTT
TRBV20-1	TRBJ2-3	.	many	CSARDRKRSFTDTQYF	TGCAGTGCTAGAGATAGGAAGCGGTCGTTCACAGATACGCAGTATTTT
TRBV6-2/TRBV6-3	TRBJ1-1	.	many	CASSYPYRGENTEAFF	TGTGCCAGCAGTTACCCGTACCGGGGGGAGAACACTGAAGCTTTCTTT
TRBV11-3	TRBJ2-1	.	.	CASSWGLEQFF	TGTGCCAGCAGCTGGGGTCTTGAGCAGTTCTTC
TRBV12-3/TRBV12-4	TRBJ2-2	TRBD1	few	CASRNRGYTGELFF	TGTGCCAGCAGAAACAGGGGTTACACCGGGGAGCTGTTTTTT
TRBV7-9	TRBJ2-7	TRBD1	few	CASSPGTGAYEQYF	TGTGCCAGCAGCCCAGGGACAGGGGCGTACGAGCAGTACTTC
TRBV11-3	TRBJ2-4	.	.	CASSLATGAKNIQYF	TGTGCCAGCAGCTTAGCTACGGGGGCCAAAAACATTCAGTACTTC
TRBV12-3/TRBV12-4	TRBJ1-6	.	few	CASSPRAGVNSPLHF	TGTGCCAGCAGCCCGCGGGCAGGGGTTAATTCACCCCTCCACTTT
TRBV5-1	TRBJ2-1	TRBD2	many	CASRPGTSGRTYNEQFF	TGCGCCAGCAGGCCCGGGACTAGCGGGAGGACCTACAATGAGCAGTTCTTC
TRBV15	TRBJ2-2	.	.	CATSREWGTGELFF	TGTGCCACCAGCAGAGAATGGGGCACCGGGGAGCTGTTTTTT
TRBV10-3	TRBJ1-1	TRBD1	many	CAIRKGQGVPEAFF	TGTGCCATCAGGAAGGGACAGGGGGTTCCTGAAGCTTTCTTT
TRBV7-6	TRBJ2-1	TRBD2	many	CASSSETGTSRNEQFF	TGTGCCAGCAGCTCCGAGACCGGGACTAGTCGCAATGAGCAGTTCTTC
TRBV29-1	TRBJ2-1	TRBD2	medium-sized	CSAGPAGGPDNEQFF	TGCAGCGCCGGACCAGCGGGAGGGCCCGACAATGAGCAGTTCTTC
TRBV5-1	TRBJ2-7	.	many	CASSLRPQGSSYEQYF	TGCGCCAGCAGTCTCAGACCGCAGGGGAGCTCCTACGAGCAGTACTTC